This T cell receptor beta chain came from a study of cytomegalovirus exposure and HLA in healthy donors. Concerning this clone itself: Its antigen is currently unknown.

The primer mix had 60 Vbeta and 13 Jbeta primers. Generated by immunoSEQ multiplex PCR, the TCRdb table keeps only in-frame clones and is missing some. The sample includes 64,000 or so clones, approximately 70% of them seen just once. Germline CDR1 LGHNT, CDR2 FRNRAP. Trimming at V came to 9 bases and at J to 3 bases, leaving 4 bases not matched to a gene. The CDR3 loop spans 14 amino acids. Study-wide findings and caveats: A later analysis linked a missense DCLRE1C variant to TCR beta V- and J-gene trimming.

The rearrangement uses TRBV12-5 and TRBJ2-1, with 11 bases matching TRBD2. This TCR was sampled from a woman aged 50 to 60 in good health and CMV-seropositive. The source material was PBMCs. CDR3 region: CASKTSGIYNEQFF. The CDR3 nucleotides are TGTGCTAGCAAGACTAGCGGGATCTACAATGAGCAGTTCTTC.